This T cell receptor beta chain was documented in a study of blood T cell repertoires in COVID-19. About the study: Acute and convalescent COVID-19 samples came from the United States, Italy and Spain. The analysed material was cDNA or gDNA that came from T cells, B-cell-depleted T cells, or PBMCs.

CDR1 and CDR2 from the germline V gene are MNHEY and SMNVEV (reference sequence). This CDR3 spans 14 amino acids. Trimming took 4 bases from V and 2 from J, leaving 12 bases between them. In the original workflow: Estimated nucleated cell counts came from reference gene primer amplification. Libraries were prepared by immunoSEQ multiplex PCR; TCRdb keeps only in-frame clonotypes and omits some of them. That table supplies the V and J calls and clone size; D and trimming were determined from the DNA. Of around 65,000 clones detected, around 86% appear once; the ten largest clones hold about 14%. This TCR came from a human donor in a cohort sampled during active COVID-19. The sample was peripheral blood. The chain uses TRBV27 and TRBJ2-7; a weak D match, TRBD1 (6 bases). CDR3 amino acids: CASSYQGIPYEQYF. Written as DNA, the CDR3 is TGTGCCAGCAGTTATCAGGGGATCCCCTACGAGCAGTACTTC.